These 18 T cell receptor beta chains share one sample of origin, sequenced in a study of early T cells in non-severe SARS-CoV-2 infection. TCRdb re-analysed the 5' RACE reads in MiXCR, keeping a single row per CDR3 protein. This sample has 65,000 to 95,000 distinct CDR3 sequences; 9% to 10% occur once, and the top ten carry around 4.6%. The sample comprised whole blood. The receptor source for this set is an adult who was a healthcare worker with PCR-confirmed SARS-CoV-2 infection or an uninfected control (not recorded which).

Ten or more counts support this clonotype. This chain links TRBV18 with TRBJ2-5; no clear D. Trimming left V 1 base short and J 5 bases short, with 14 bases between. Germline V gene data show CDR1 as KGHSH and CDR2 as LQKENI. The CDR3 covers 15 residues. The CDR3 is CASSPRHGFGETQYF. For the CDR3, the DNA is TGTGCCAGCTCACCACGTCACGGTTTCGGGGAGACCCAGTACTTC.

This clonotype appeared a few times. The rearrangement uses TRBV18 and TRBJ1-2, with 7 bases matching TRBD1. The length of the CDR3 is 13 residues. With 3 bases clipped from V and 4 bases from J, the junction kept 2 bases outside the gene matches. Germline V gene sequence: CDR1 KGHSH, CDR2 LQKENI. The chain's CDR3 is CASSPDRSYGYTF. CDR3 nucleotides: TGTGCCAGCTCACCGGACAGGTCCTATGGCTACACCTTC.

In its sample, this clonotype was seen many times. This chain connects TRBV3-1 to TRBJ1-2, with TRBD1 matching over 8 bases. The germline V gene has CDR1 LGHDT and CDR2 YNNKEL (reference sequence). After removal of 3 bases from V and 4 bases from J, the junction contained 4 bases not matched to a gene. The CDR3 length is 14 residues. The CDR3 nucleotides read TGTGCCAGCAGCCATTCGGACAGGGTCTATGGCTACACCTTC. Protein product: CASSHSDRVYGYTF.

This clonotype was picked up many times. This chain connects TRBV5-1 to TRBJ2-3, with D possibly being TRBD1 (6 bases). The CDR3 sequence is 16 residues long. Germline-derived CDR1 and CDR2 are SGHRS and YFSETQ. V was pared by 4 bases and J by 2 bases, with 17 bases between. In DNA form, the CDR3 reads TGCGCCAGCAGCCCTGATACCAGGGGCCCCACAGATACGCAGTATTTT. This translates into CASSPDTRGPTDTQYF.

This clonotype appeared a single time. This sequence may be a read error, since a much larger clone differs from it by one base. V gene TRBV12-3 or TRBV12-4 combines with J gene TRBJ2-5, with D possibly TRBD2 on 6 matching bases. There are 15 residues in the CDR3. The ends were cut back, 6 bases at V and 1 base at J, with 15 bases in the middle. CDR3 residues: CASRTNRDFQETQYF. Here the CDR3 DNA reads TGTGCCAGCAGGACCAACCGGGACTTCCAAGAGACCCAGTACTTC.

This clonotype appeared many times. V is TRBV30 and J is TRBJ2-3; TRBD2 matches at 8 bases. This CDR3 contains 13 residues. V dropped 0 bases and J dropped 5; count of bases not matched to a gene: 1. The V gene's germline CDR1 is GTSNPN and CDR2 SVGIG (reference sequence). The chain's CDR3 is CAWSVRGGDTQYF. The CDR3 region has the DNA TGTGCCTGGAGTGTACGGGGGGGAGATACGCAGTATTTT.

This clonotype showed up just a few times. CDR3 amino acids: CASDRGTNYEQYF. The DNA of the CDR3 is TGTGCCAGCGATCGGGGCACAAACTACGAGCAGTACTTC. The J gene is TRBJ2-7, the V gene TRBV2; tentatively, D is TRBD1 or TRBD2 (5 bases each). CDR1 SNHLY and CDR2 FYNNEI come from the germline V gene. The germline V and J ends were trimmed by 8 bases and 3 bases, with 14 bases remaining between them. This CDR3 contains 13 residues.

This clonotype was seen at least ten times. V and J are TRBV18 and TRBJ2-4; D is possibly TRBD2 (5 bases). The CDR3 runs 17 residues. Germline V gene data show CDR1 as KGHSH and CDR2 as LQKENI. The V end was cut by 3 bases, the J end by 0 bases, with 15 bases between. CDR3 DNA: TGTGCCAGCTCACCCATTGGAGCGGCCCTAGCCAAAAACATTCAGTACTTC. Translating gives CASSPIGAALAKNIQYF. Drawing the rest from reference TRBV18 and TRBJ2-4, the complete variable domain is NAGVMQNPRHLVRRRGQEARLRCSPMKGHSHVYWYRQLPEEGLKFMVYLQKENIIDESGMPKERFSAEFPKEGPSILRIQQVVRGDSAAYFCASSPIGAALAKNIQYFGAGTRLSVL.

This chain uses TRBV5-5 with TRBJ1-3; 9 bases align to TRBD1. J gave up 4 bases and V 3 bases, and 5 bases lay outside the gene matches. CDR1 and CDR2 from the germline V gene are SGHKS and YYEKEE (reference sequence). The CDR3 has 15 residues. CDR3 DNA sequence: TGTGCCAGCAGCTGGGACAGGGAGTGGGGAAACACCATATATTTT. Translated: CASSWDREWGNTIYF.

The V call is TRBV10-3, the J call TRBJ2-1; 12 bases align to TRBD2. Trimming removed 4 bases from V and 8 bases from J; junction bases left unmatched: 6. Germline V gene sequence: CDR1 ENHRY, CDR2 SYGVKD. The CDR3 sequence is 15 residues long. CDR3 amino acids: CAISGMTSGGDEQFF. DNA of the CDR3: TGTGCCATCAGTGGGATGACTAGCGGGGGCGATGAGCAGTTCTTC.

The V gene is TRBV7-2, the J gene TRBJ1-1; unclear D gene. V lost 2 bases and J 6 bases, leaving 13 bases between the germline ends. The CDR3 runs 14 residues. CDR1 and CDR2 from the germline V gene are SGHTA and FQGNSA. The CDR3 protein is CASSLIIRSSEAFF. CDR3 coding DNA: TGTGCCAGCAGCTTAATTATACGGTCATCTGAAGCTTTCTTT.

The chain links TRBV20-1 to TRBJ2-5, with D possibly being TRBD2 (6 bases). CDR1 and CDR2 (germline): DFQATT, SNEGSKA (reference sequence). The CDR3 consists of 17 residues. V dropped 0 bases and J dropped 3 bases, with 20 bases sitting between them. CDR3 nucleotides: TGCAGTGCTAGAGATTCGGAGGGGTTTGCCCGAAAAGAGACCCAGTACTTC. It specifies CSARDSEGFARKETQYF.

The chain combines TRBV15 with TRBJ1-6; D remains unclear. The germline V gene has CDR1 LNHNV and CDR2 YYDKDF (reference sequence). The CDR3 extends over 14 amino acids. Trimming removed 3 bases from V and 7 bases from J, with 10 bases in between. The CDR3 DNA follows: TGTGCCACCAGCAGGCCTGCCCAAAATTCACCCCTCCACTTT. This encodes CATSRPAQNSPLHF.

V and J are TRBV10-3 and TRBJ2-7; 12 bases map to TRBD1. The CDR3 totals 16 residues. J gave up 0 bases and V 3 bases, and 3 bases lay outside the gene matches. The germline V gene has CDR1 ENHRY and CDR2 SYGVKD. The CDR3 reads CAISDPGQGASYEQYF. DNA for the CDR3: TGTGCCATCAGTGACCCGGGACAGGGGGCCTCCTACGAGCAGTACTTC.

The sample holds a few counts of this clonotype. This chain uses TRBV29-1 with TRBJ2-2; no clear D. This CDR3 spans 11 amino acids. V was clipped by 4 bases and J by 6 bases, with 6 bases between them. Germline V lookup: CDR1 SQVTM, CDR2 ANQGSEA. In DNA form, the CDR3 reads TGCAGCGTTGGTTCCGCCGGGGAGCTGTTTTTT. Its protein is CSVGSAGELFF.

This clonotype was picked up many times. This sequence joins TRBV27 and TRBJ1-6, with no clear D. Trimming cost V 6 bases and J 0 bases, with 3 bases left between them. The CDR3 spans 13 residues. Germline CDR1 and CDR2: MNHEY and SMNVEV (reference sequence). The CDR3 sequence is CASRDSYNSPLHF. CDR3 nucleotide sequence: TGTGCCAGCAGGGACTCCTATAATTCACCCCTCCACTTT.

In this sample, this clonotype turned up many times. The rearrangement uses TRBV12-3 or TRBV12-4 and TRBJ1-1, with D possibly matching TRBD1 (5 bases). The CDR3 is 12 amino acids. Between the trimmed V and J ends, which lost 3 bases and 7 bases, there was a span of 9 bases. CDR3 amino acids: CASSFGGIEAFF. DNA of the CDR3: TGTGCCAGCAGTTTCGGGGGAATTGAAGCTTTCTTT.

This clonotype has only a few counts. This sequence joins TRBV27 and TRBJ2-7; D call uncertain. This CDR3 is built from 13 residues. The germline V and J ends were trimmed by 3 bases and 8 bases, with 14 bases remaining between them. Per germline, CDR1 MNHEY and CDR2 SMNVEV (reference sequence). CDR3 sequence reads: CASSFLSEAKQYF. The CDR3 DNA is TGTGCCAGCAGTTTCCTTTCCGAAGCCAAGCAGTACTTC.